The entry below describes one T cell receptor (beta chain). The antigen is undetermined. The second PCR ran about 6 to 11 cycles with a sample-barcoded 5' primer and J-beta primers. CDR3-containing paired-end reads numbered at least 2.5 million in each sample. TCRdb re-derived calls from the 5' RACE reads in MiXCR, one entry per CDR3 protein. The table has 1.5 million to 1.8 million distinct CDR3 sequences, approximately 42% seen once. This record comes from a study of blood T cells in healthy people across ages. Findings of the study overall: Those diversity estimates obtained from one million T cells were thought to be underestimates.

The V gene lost 1 base and the J gene lost 5 bases, with 15 bases spanning the gap. The CDR3 has 14 residues. Looked up from germline, CDR1 is SQVTM and CDR2 is ANQGSEA. The gene calls are TRBV29-1 and TRBJ2-7; D is tentatively TRBD1 or TRBD2 (6 bases each). This receptor was obtained from a woman aged 18 to 35 in good health. Sequences were obtained from blood. The CDR3 here is CSVEVPPRGDEQYF. CDR3 bases: TGCAGCGTTGAAGTACCTCCAAGGGGGGACGAGCAGTACTTC.